This passage covers 29 T cell receptor beta chains from one sample sequenced in a study of blood T cell repertoires in COVID-19. Assay: immunoSEQ multiplex PCR; the TCRdb copy retains only in-frame clones and omits some. The data show under 200,000 clones, approximately 90% seen once. The sample comprised peripheral blood. These receptors were collected from a young man with active or convalescent COVID-19.

The chain has TRBV10-3 and TRBJ2-3, with a possible D match to TRBD2 (6 bases). Germline assignment: CDR1 ENHRY and CDR2 SYGVKD. V gave up 0 bases and J gave up 5 bases, with 15 bases separating them. The CDR3 spans 16 residues. In DNA, the CDR3 is TGTGCCATCAGTGAGTCGGGGCGGGGAACTAAAGATACGCAGTATTTT. Translated, it gives CAISESGRGTKDTQYF.

This clone occurred a few times. The CDR3 sequence: CASNPGASYEQYF. CDR3 nucleotide sequence: TGTGCCAGCAATCCGGGAGCAAGCTACGAGCAGTACTTC. V usage is TRBV2 and J usage is TRBJ2-7; the D gene is possibly TRBD2 (6 bases). This CDR3 is 13 amino acids long. Between the trimmed V and J ends, which lost 7 bases and 3 bases, there was a span of 13 bases. Looked up from germline, CDR1 is SNHLY and CDR2 is FYNNEI. Supplemented by reference TRBV2 and TRBJ2-7, the full variable domain reads EPEVTQTPSHQVTQMGQEVILRCVPISNHLYFYWYRQILGQKVEFLVSFYNNEISEKSEIFDDQFSVERPDGSNFTLKIRSTKLEDSAMYFCASNPGASYEQYFGPGTRLTVT.

V and J are TRBV12-3 or TRBV12-4 and TRBJ2-7; 10 bases are a match to TRBD1. CDR3 length equals 13 residues. Trimming took 8 bases from V and 7 from J; bases not matched to a gene: 8. This CDR3 is CASPGDRGGEQYV. Written as DNA, the CDR3 is TGTGCCAGCCCAGGGGACAGGGGTGGAGAGCAGTACGTC.

In its sample, this clone was seen once. The chain links TRBV28 to TRBJ1-1, with D perhaps matching TRBD1 (6 bases). Trimming pared 0 bases from V and 1 base from J, leaving 9 bases between. CDR3 length equals 15 residues. The germline CDR1 and CDR2 sequences are MDHEN and SYDVKM. The CDR3 bases are TGTGCCAGCAGTTTATGGAGACAGGAGAACACTGAAGCTTTCTTT. Its translation: CASSLWRQENTEAFF.

V and J are TRBV5-1 and TRBJ1-1; D unresolved. The V end was cut by 6 bases, the J end by 3 bases, with 15 bases between. This CDR3 is built from 14 residues. The germline V gene has CDR1 SGHRS and CDR2 YFSETQ. Here the CDR3 reads CASTRPDQDTEAFF. As DNA, the CDR3 is TGCGCCAGCACCCGACCCGACCAGGACACTGAAGCTTTCTTT.

This chain links TRBV28 with TRBJ1-5; D gene ambiguous. V lost 8 bases and J lost 8, with 13 bases in between. CDR3 length: 12 amino acids. Per germline, CDR1 MDHEN and CDR2 SYDVKM. Here the CDR3 reads CASDIEVEPQHF. In DNA form, the CDR3 reads TGTGCCAGCGATATCGAGGTGGAGCCCCAGCATTTT.

This chain connects TRBV30 to TRBJ1-3, with D hard to call. V was shortened by 4 bases and J by 2 bases, with 9 bases between the two germline ends. Germline V gene lookup returns CDR1 GTSNPN and CDR2 SVGIG (reference sequence). The CDR3 sequence is 13 residues long. CDR3 in DNA: TGTGCCTGGACCCAGGAAACTGGAAACACCATATATTTT. Protein sequence: CAWTQETGNTIYF.

CDR3 sequence reads: CAISGGDYEQYF. CDR3 nucleotide sequence: TGTGCCATCAGTGGGGGGGACTACGAGCAGTACTTC. The chain uses TRBV10-3 and TRBJ2-7; maybe TRBD2 (6 bases). CDR3 length: 12 amino acids. The germline gives CDR1 ENHRY, CDR2 SYGVKD. Trimming removed 4 bases at V and 3 bases at J, with 7 bases between.

The chain carries TRBV2 and TRBJ1-6; TRBD1 matches 7 bases. The germline CDR1 and CDR2 sequences are SNHLY and FYNNEI. The V and J ends lost 6 bases and 7 bases, in that order; junction bases with no gene match: 3. The CDR3 is 13 residues long. CDR3 sequence (DNA): TGTGCCAGCAGGGCAGGGGGAAATTCACCCCTCCACTTT. Its translation: CASRAGGNSPLHF.

This clone was found once. The chain links TRBV25-1 to TRBJ1-1, with D maybe TRBD1 (5 bases). The CDR3 sequence is 13 residues long. V was pared by 8 bases and J by 2 bases, with 12 bases between. Germline V gives CDR1 MGHDK, CDR2 SYGVNS. The CDR3 DNA is TGTGCCAGCCGATGGACACTCAACACTGAAGCTTTCTTT. Protein: CASRWTLNTEAFF.

This chain links TRBV2 with TRBJ1-5; D gene unclear. V lost 4 bases and J lost 3, with 7 bases in between. Looked up from germline, CDR1 is SNHLY and CDR2 is FYNNEI. The CDR3 is made up of 13 amino acids. DNA for the CDR3: TGTGCCAGCAGTGGGAGGGCCAATCAGCCCCAGCATTTT. Translating it yields CASSGRANQPQHF.

The chain uses TRBV27 and TRBJ1-1; possible D gene TRBD1, 5 bases. The CDR3 runs to 17 residues. Germline values: CDR1 MNHEY, CDR2 SMNVEV (reference sequence). The V gene lost 6 bases and the J gene lost 0 bases, with 20 bases spanning the gap. Here the CDR3 reads CASRDHDSLLMNTEAFF. CDR3 DNA sequence: TGTGCCAGCAGAGACCACGACAGCCTACTTATGAACACTGAAGCTTTCTTT.

This rearrangement joins TRBV27 to TRBJ2-2; no definite D call. Germline-derived CDR1 and CDR2 are MNHEY and SMNVEV (reference sequence). There are 13 residues in the CDR3. With 3 bases removed from V and 5 bases from J, the gap between germline ends came to 7 bases. CDR3 amino acids: CASSFQWTGELFF. The CDR3 region has the DNA TGTGCCAGCAGTTTCCAGTGGACCGGGGAGCTGTTTTTT.

The J gene is TRBJ1-1, the V gene TRBV5-8, with TRBD1 as a possible D gene (6 bases). CDR3 length equals 13 residues. V shed 1 base and J shed 3 bases, with 7 bases lying between them. Germline V CDR1 and CDR2: SGHTS, YDEGEE. The CDR3 sequence: CASSLNRDTEAFF. For the CDR3, the DNA is TGTGCCAGCAGCTTGAACAGGGACACTGAAGCTTTCTTT.

The chain joins TRBV7-2 to TRBJ2-2; D remains ambiguous. The CDR3 is 13 amino acids. The V gene's germline CDR1 is SGHTA and CDR2 FQGNSA. The V gene lost 4 bases and the J gene lost 2 bases, with 5 bases spanning the gap. CDR3 amino acids: CASSSVNTGELFF. The DNA of the CDR3 is TGTGCCAGCAGCTCCGTTAACACCGGGGAGCTGTTTTTT.

CDR3 residues: CASSLGVRAEAFF. CDR3 sequence (DNA): TGTGCCAGCAGCTTAGGAGTGCGGGCTGAAGCTTTCTTT. The chain carries TRBV11-1 and TRBJ1-1; no reliable D call. The V gene's germline CDR1 is SGHAT and CDR2 FQDESV (reference sequence). CDR3 length equals 13 residues. V was trimmed by 1 base and J by 6 bases, leaving 9 bases between them.

The J gene is TRBJ2-7, the V gene TRBV5-4; possible D gene TRBD2, 7 bases. Germline loops: CDR1 SGHNT, CDR2 YYREEE (reference sequence). The length of the CDR3 is 15 residues. V was pared by 3 bases and J by 3 bases, with 16 bases between. The CDR3 region has the DNA TGTGCCAGCAGCTCTCAACAAGGGGGGGGCTACGAGCAGTACGTC. Translating it yields CASSSQQGGGYEQYV.

The chain recombines TRBV5-1 with TRBJ1-6; TRBD1 matches 8 bases. This CDR3 comprises 20 residues. The germline gives CDR1 SGHRS, CDR2 YFSETQ. The J segment lost 1 base and the V segment lost 4 bases, leaving 16 bases of the junction unmatched. This CDR3 is CASSPLPGQDLRSYNSPLHF. CDR3 in DNA: TGCGCCAGCAGCCCACTTCCGGGACAGGATCTTAGGTCCTATAATTCACCCCTCCACTTT.

The gene calls are TRBV5-6 and TRBJ2-1, with 7 bases aligning to TRBD2. After removal of 2 bases from V and 1 base from J, the junction contained 3 bases not matched to a gene. In germline, CDR1 is SGHDT, CDR2 YYEEEE. The CDR3 spans 15 residues. CDR3 bases: TGTGCCAGCAGCTTCGACGGGAGGTCCTACAATGAGCAGTTCTTC. Its protein product is CASSFDGRSYNEQFF.

The chain is built from TRBV18 and TRBJ1-1, with 8 bases matching TRBD1. Germline lookup yields CDR1 KGHSH and CDR2 LQKENI. The CDR3 sequence is 15 residues long. The J segment lost 1 base and the V segment lost 3 bases, leaving 4 bases of the junction unmatched. CDR3 residues: CASSPWQGANTEAFF. The CDR3 DNA is TGTGCCAGCTCACCGTGGCAGGGGGCGAACACTGAAGCTTTCTTT.

The V and J genes are TRBV11-2 and TRBJ1-2, with a possible D match to TRBD1 (6 bases). Per germline, CDR1 SGHAT and CDR2 FQNNGV. The CDR3 is 18 residues long. Trimming removed 4 bases from V and 0 bases from J, with 21 bases in between. The CDR3 DNA follows: TGTGCCAGCAGCTCAAGGCCAGATACAGGGAGATCTAACTATGGCTACACCTTC. Its protein is CASSSRPDTGRSNYGYTF.

V gene TRBV5-1 combines with J gene TRBJ1-6; 9 nucleotides agree with TRBD1. In germline, CDR1 is SGHRS, CDR2 YFSETQ. J lost 7 bases, V lost 5 bases, and 4 bases had no gene match. The CDR3 runs 14 residues. The CDR3 sequence: CASRSTGGNSPLHF. CDR3 DNA sequence: TGCGCCAGCAGATCAACAGGGGGCAATTCACCCCTCCACTTT. The full variable domain, with the rest looked up from reference TRBV5-1 and TRBJ1-6, is KAGVTQTPRYLIKTRGQQVTLSCSPISGHRSVSWYQQTPGQGLQFLFEYFSETQRNKGNFPGRFSGRQFSNSRSEMNVSTLELGDSALYLCASRSTGGNSPLHFGNGTRLTVT.

Written as DNA, the CDR3 is TGCGCCAGCAGTGACAGGGGGGTCACTGAAGCTTTCTTT. Its protein product is CASSDRGVTEAFF. This rearrangement joins TRBV10-1 to TRBJ1-1; 7 nucleotides align to TRBD1. Germline V CDR1 and CDR2: WNHNN, SYGVQD (reference sequence). V shed 3 bases, J shed 4 bases, and the junction held 2 bases outside the gene matches. The CDR3 length is 13 residues.

The V gene is TRBV27, the J gene TRBJ2-1, with 7 bases identical to TRBD1. The CDR3 loop spans 15 amino acids. Trimming at V came to 0 bases and at J to 4 bases, leaving 3 bases not matched to a gene. Germline CDR1 reads MNHEY; CDR2 reads SMNVEV (reference sequence). CDR3 sequence reads: CASSLSPTGYNEQFF. The CDR3 DNA reads TGTGCCAGCAGTTTATCCCCGACAGGGTACAATGAGCAGTTCTTC.

V gene TRBV11-2 combines with J gene TRBJ1-6; D is ambiguous. CDR3 size: 14 residues. V was clipped by 2 bases and J by 7 bases, with 9 bases between them. Germline assignment: CDR1 SGHAT and CDR2 FQNNGV. The CDR3 is CASSLNSINSPLHF. As DNA, the CDR3 is TGTGCCAGCAGCTTAAACAGTATAAATTCACCCCTCCACTTT.

A few counts support this clone. The same CDR3 arises from other DNA sequences in this sample as well. This CDR3 reads CASSFGRNTEAFF. CDR3 coding DNA: TGTGCCAGCAGTTTTGGGAGGAACACTGAAGCTTTCTTT. The chain links TRBV12-3 or TRBV12-4 to TRBJ1-1; no clear D. This CDR3 comprises 13 residues. V was cut by 3 bases and J by 1 base, with 6 bases left in between.

The chain joins TRBV2 to TRBJ1-2, with 7 bases fitting TRBD1. The CDR3 contains 12 residues. Germline lookup yields CDR1 SNHLY and CDR2 FYNNEI. V shed 7 bases, J shed 3 bases, and the junction held 2 bases outside the gene matches. Here the CDR3 DNA reads TGTGCCAGCAAGGACAGGCACTATGGCTACACCTTC. It is translated as CASKDRHYGYTF.

This chain joins TRBV30 and TRBJ1-1, with 8 bases that match TRBD1. V shed 3 bases, J shed 4 bases, and the junction held 1 base outside the gene matches. Germline lookup yields CDR1 GTSNPN and CDR2 SVGIG (reference sequence). This CDR3 is built from 12 residues. The DNA for the CDR3 is TGTGCCTGGAGGGGACAGGTCACTGAAGCTTTCTTT. Translation gives CAWRGQVTEAFF.

The chain is built from TRBV30 and TRBJ1-4, with 11 positions matching TRBD1. The germline CDR1 and CDR2 sequences are GTSNPN and SVGIG (reference sequence). The CDR3 runs 14 residues. With V trimmed by 5 bases and J by 8 bases, 7 bases remained unmatched. CDR3 sequence (DNA): TGTGCCTGGGGGACAGGGGGTGTGGACGAAAAACTGTTTTTT. It encodes CAWGTGGVDEKLFF.